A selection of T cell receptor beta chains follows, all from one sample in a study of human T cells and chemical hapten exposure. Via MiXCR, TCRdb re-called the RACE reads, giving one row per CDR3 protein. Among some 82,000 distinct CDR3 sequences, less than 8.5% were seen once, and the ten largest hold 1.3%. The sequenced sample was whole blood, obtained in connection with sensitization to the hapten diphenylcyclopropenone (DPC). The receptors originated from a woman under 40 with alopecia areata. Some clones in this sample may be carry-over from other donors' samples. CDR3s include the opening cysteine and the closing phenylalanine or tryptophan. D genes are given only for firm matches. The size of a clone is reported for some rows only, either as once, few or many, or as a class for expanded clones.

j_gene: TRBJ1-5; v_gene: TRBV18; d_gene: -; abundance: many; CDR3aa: CASSPRGRGGNQPQHF; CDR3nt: TGTGCCAGCTCACCACGGGGTCGAGGTGGCAATCAGCCCCAGCATTTT
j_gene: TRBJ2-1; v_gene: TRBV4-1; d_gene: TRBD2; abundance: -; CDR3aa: CASSHGRSGGFSYNEQFF; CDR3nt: TGCGCCAGCAGCCACGGTCGTAGCGGGGGGTTTTCCTACAATGAGCAGTTCTTC
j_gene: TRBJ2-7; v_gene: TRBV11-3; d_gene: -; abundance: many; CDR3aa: CASSVSGLDTYEQYF; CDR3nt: TGTGCCAGCAGCGTTTCGGGACTGGATACCTACGAGCAGTACTTC
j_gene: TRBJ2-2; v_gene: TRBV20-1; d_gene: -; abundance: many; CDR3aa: CSAMGHRTGELFF; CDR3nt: TGCAGTGCCATGGGACATCGTACCGGGGAGCTGTTTTTT
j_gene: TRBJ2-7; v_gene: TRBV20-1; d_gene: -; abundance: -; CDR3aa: CSARPSYLREYEQYF; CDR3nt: TGCAGTGCTAGACCCTCCTACCTTAGGGAGTACGAGCAGTACTTC
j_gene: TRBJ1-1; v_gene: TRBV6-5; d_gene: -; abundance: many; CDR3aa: CASRQGKMNTEAFF; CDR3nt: TGTGCCAGCAGACAGGGAAAAATGAACACTGAAGCTTTCTTT
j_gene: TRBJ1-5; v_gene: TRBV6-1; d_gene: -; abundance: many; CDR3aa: CASSGTGTIWPQHF; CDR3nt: TGTGCCAGCAGTGGAACTGGGACTATTTGGCCCCAGCATTTT
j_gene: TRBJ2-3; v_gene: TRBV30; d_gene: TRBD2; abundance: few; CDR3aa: CAWSGTSGGETQYF; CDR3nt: TGTGCCTGGAGTGGGACTAGCGGGGGTGAGACGCAGTATTTT
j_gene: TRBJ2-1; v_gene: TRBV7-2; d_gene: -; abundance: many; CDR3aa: CASSFSLYNEQFF; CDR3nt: TGTGCCAGCAGCTTCAGTCTCTACAATGAGCAGTTCTTC
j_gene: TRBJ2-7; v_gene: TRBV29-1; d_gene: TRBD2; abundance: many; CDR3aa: CSVAYAGGRYEQYF; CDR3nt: TGCAGCGTTGCCTACGCGGGGGGTCGGTACGAGCAGTACTTC
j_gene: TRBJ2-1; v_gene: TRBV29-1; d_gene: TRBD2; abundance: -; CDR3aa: CSVGLAGIYNEQFF; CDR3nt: TGCAGCGTTGGTCTAGCGGGGATATACAATGAGCAGTTCTTC
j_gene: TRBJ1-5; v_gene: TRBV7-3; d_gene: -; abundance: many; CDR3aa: CASSLLSENSNQPQHF; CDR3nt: TGTGCCAGCAGCTTATTAAGTGAAAATAGCAATCAGCCCCAGCATTTT
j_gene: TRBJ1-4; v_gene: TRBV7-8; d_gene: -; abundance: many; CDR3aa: CASSPRGGRDEKLFF; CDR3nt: TGTGCCAGCAGCCCTCGCGGGGGGCGAGATGAAAAACTGTTTTTT
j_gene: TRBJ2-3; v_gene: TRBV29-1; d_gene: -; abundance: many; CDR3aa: CSVEGLKSTDTQYF; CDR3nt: TGCAGCGTTGAAGGGTTGAAGAGCACAGATACGCAGTATTTT
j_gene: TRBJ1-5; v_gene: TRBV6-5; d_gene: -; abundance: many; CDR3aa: CASSRPTVYSNQPQHF; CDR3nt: TGTGCCAGCAGTCGGCCGACAGTCTATAGCAATCAGCCCCAGCATTTT
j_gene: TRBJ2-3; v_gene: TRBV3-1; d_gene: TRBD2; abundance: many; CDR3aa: CASSQERGGYSF; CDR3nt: TGTGCCAGCAGCCAAGAGCGGGGGGGCTACAGTTTT
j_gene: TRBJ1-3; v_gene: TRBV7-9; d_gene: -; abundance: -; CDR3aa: CASSASRDTPQQGNTIYF; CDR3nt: TGTGCCAGCAGCGCGTCCCGGGACACCCCGCAGCAGGGAAACACCATATATTTT
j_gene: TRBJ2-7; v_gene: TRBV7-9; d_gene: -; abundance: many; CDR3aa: CASSGTGRLSSYEQYF; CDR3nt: TGTGCCAGCAGCGGGACGGGACGGCTTAGCTCCTACGAGCAGTACTTC
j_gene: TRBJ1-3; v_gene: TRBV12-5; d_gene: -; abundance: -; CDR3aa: CASGLKAWGRDSGNTIYF; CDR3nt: TGTGCTAGTGGTTTGAAGGCGTGGGGACGGGACTCTGGAAACACCATATATTTT
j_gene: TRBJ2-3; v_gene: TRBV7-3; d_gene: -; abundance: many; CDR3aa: CASSLRGGVTDTQYF; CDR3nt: TGTGCCAGCAGCTTAAGAGGGGGAGTCACAGATACGCAGTATTTT
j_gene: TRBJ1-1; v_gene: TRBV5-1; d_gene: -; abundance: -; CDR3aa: CASTLGGPGMNTEAFF; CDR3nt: TGCGCCAGCACCTTGGGGGGTCCAGGAATGAACACTGAAGCTTTCTTT
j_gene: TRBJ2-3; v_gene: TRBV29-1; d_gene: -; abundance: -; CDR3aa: CSVKVLSSTDTQYF; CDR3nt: TGCAGCGTCAAAGTATTGTCTAGCACAGATACGCAGTATTTT
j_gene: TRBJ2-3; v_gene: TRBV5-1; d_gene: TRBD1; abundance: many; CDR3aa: CASSQQGARTDTQYF; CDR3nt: TGCGCCAGCAGCCAACAGGGGGCGCGGACAGATACGCAGTATTTT
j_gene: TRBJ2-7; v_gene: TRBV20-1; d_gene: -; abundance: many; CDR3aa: CSASAREPYEQYF; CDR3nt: TGCAGTGCTAGTGCTAGGGAACCCTACGAGCAGTACTTC
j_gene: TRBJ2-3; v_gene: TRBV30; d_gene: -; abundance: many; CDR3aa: CAWSFGGRGTDTQYF; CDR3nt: TGTGCCTGGAGTTTCGGGGGCCGGGGCACAGATACGCAGTATTTT
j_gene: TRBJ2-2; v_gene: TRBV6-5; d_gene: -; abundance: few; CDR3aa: CASTETNTGELFF; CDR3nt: TGTGCCAGCACAGAGACGAACACCGGGGAGCTGTTTTTT